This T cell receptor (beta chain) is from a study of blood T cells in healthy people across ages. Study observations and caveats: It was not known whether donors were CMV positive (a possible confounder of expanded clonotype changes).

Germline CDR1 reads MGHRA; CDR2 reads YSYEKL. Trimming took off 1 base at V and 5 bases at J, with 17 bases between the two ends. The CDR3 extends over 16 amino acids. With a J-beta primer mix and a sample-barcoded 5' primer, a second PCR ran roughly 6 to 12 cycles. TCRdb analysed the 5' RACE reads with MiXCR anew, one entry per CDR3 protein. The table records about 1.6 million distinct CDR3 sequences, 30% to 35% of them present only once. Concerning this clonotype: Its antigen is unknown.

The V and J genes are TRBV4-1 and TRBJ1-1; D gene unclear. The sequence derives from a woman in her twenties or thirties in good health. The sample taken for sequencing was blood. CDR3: CASSQVAAPVDTEAFF. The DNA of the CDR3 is TGCGCCAGCAGCCAAGTCGCTGCGCCTGTGGATACTGAAGCTTTCTTT.